This TCR beta chain was captured in a study of blood T cells in healthy people across ages. Trimming stripped 0 bases from V and 2 bases from J, with 11 bases between. The CDR3 contains 16 residues. Germline-derived CDR1 and CDR2 are ENHRY and SYGVKD. Study-wide findings and caveats: A roughly linear age-dependent decrease characterized TCR beta diversity per million T cells. A strong correlation was seen between TCR beta diversity and naive T cell percentage.

Only one count was recorded for this clonotype. Its antigen is not known. For the second PCR, which ran for roughly 6 to 11 cycles, a sample-barcoded 5' primer and a J-beta primer mix were used. All samples yielded 2.5 million or more CDR3-containing paired-end reads. TCRdb passed the 5' RACE reads through MiXCR, listing each CDR3 protein once. The table shows roughly 410,000 distinct CDR3 sequences, with approximately 51% occurring only once. The sample consisted of blood. The rearrangement uses TRBV10-3 and TRBJ2-1, with D uncertain. The clonotype originates from a man aged 55 to 70 in good health. Here the CDR3 DNA reads TGTGCCATCAGTGAGTCGTTTGGTAGGGCCTACAATGAGCAGTTCTTC. This gives the protein CAISESFGRAYNEQFF.